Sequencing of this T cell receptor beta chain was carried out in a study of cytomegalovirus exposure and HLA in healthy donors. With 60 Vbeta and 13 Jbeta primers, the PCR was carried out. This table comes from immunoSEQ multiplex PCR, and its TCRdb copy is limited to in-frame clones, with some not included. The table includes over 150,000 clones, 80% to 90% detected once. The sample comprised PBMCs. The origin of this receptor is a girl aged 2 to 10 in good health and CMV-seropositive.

The CDR3 DNA reads TGTGCCAGTTCTAGAGGACAGGGAGGGGTAGCTTTCTTT. This codes for CASSRGQGGVAFF. The genes are TRBV19 and TRBJ1-1, with 8 bases matching TRBD1. The CDR3 covers 13 residues. Unmatched junction bases numbered 12, after V lost 8 bases and J lost 10 bases. Germline V gives CDR1 LNHDA, CDR2 SQIVND (reference sequence).